Sequencing of this T cell receptor (beta chain) was carried out in a study of T-cell memory formation after mild COVID-19. Study information: For the most part, TCR clusters were specific to one donor.

Trimming took off 5 bases at V and 6 bases at J, with 11 bases between the two ends. This CDR3 contains 13 residues. TCRalpha and TCRbeta libraries used 5'RACE with constant-segment primers and UMIs. TCRdb ran MiXCR on the 5' RACE reads and lists one entry per CDR3 protein. The table has roughly 580,000 distinct CDR3 sequences, under 20% seen once. The TCR was taken from an adult woman who had mild COVID-19 (a few samples of this study predate the infection). Cell type and time point are not known. The chain is built from TRBV12-3 or TRBV12-4 and TRBJ1-5; D ambiguous. Sequenced material: PBMCs or a T cell subset sorted from them (not recorded which). The CDR3 sequence: CASSTLEGQPQHF. DNA for the CDR3: TGTGCCAGCAGTACCCTTGAGGGTCAGCCCCAGCATTTT.